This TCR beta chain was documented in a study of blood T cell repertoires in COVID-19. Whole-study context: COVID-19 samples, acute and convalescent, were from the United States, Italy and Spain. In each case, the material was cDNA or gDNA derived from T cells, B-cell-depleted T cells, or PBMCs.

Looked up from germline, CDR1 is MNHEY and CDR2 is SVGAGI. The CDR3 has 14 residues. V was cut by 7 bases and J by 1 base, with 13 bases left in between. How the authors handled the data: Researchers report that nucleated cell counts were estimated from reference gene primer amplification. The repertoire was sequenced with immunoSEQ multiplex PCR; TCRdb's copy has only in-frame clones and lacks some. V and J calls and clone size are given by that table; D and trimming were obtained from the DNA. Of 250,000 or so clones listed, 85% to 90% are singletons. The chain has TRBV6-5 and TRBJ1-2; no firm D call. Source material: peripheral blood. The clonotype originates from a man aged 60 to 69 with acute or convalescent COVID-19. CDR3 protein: CASKPGRRNYGYTF. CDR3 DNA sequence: TGTGCCAGCAAACCTGGCCGCCGTAACTATGGCTACACCTTC.